This is a list of T cell receptor beta chains from one sample in a study of shared clonotypes between healthy human individuals. Only in-frame clones appear in the TCRdb table, and some are missing; sequencing was by immunoSEQ multiplex PCR. Of about 2 million clones listed, around 96% were seen once; the top ten hold roughly 1.1%. Sequencing was done on a sample of naive CD8+ T cells sorted from blood. Receptors were obtained from a young man in good health. The conserved cysteine and the conserved F or W are not part of the CDR3 here. The order of the fields is V gene, J gene, clone size, CDR3 protein. Clone sizes are given selectively: once, few, many, or a class where the clone is expanded.

v_gene: TRBV7-9; j_gene: TRBJ2-6; abundance: .; CDR3aa: ASSLDSSGANVLT
v_gene: TRBV2; j_gene: TRBJ2-1; abundance: .; CDR3aa: ASSGGRDSSYNEQF
v_gene: TRBV19; j_gene: TRBJ2-7; abundance: .; CDR3aa: ASSIRGNNEQY
v_gene: TRBV2; j_gene: TRBJ1-6; abundance: .; CDR3aa: ASSFGLQGRNSPLH
v_gene: TRBV4-3; j_gene: TRBJ2-7; abundance: .; CDR3aa: ASSPGTGMSGYEQY
v_gene: TRBV7-8; j_gene: TRBJ2-1; abundance: .; CDR3aa: ASSLSAGVNNEQF
v_gene: TRBV18; j_gene: TRBJ1-3; abundance: .; CDR3aa: ASSPNGGGRRSGNTIY
v_gene: TRBV5-8; j_gene: TRBJ2-3; abundance: once; CDR3aa: ASSLGTSGASTDTQY
v_gene: TRBV6-6; j_gene: TRBJ1-2; abundance: .; CDR3aa: ASAPLNYGYT
v_gene: TRBV2; j_gene: TRBJ2-2; abundance: .; CDR3aa: ASNPQGEGTGELF
v_gene: TRBV6-1; j_gene: TRBJ2-7; abundance: few; CDR3aa: ASSEGTYEQY
v_gene: TRBV6-5; j_gene: TRBJ1-1; abundance: .; CDR3aa: ASSQAGGTEAF
v_gene: TRBV6-6; j_gene: TRBJ2-2; abundance: .; CDR3aa: ASRSGGNTGELF
v_gene: TRBV12-5; j_gene: TRBJ2-7; abundance: .; CDR3aa: ASGLPYGTEDYEQY
v_gene: TRBV4-1; j_gene: TRBJ2-7; abundance: once; CDR3aa: ASSQRDSPYEQY
v_gene: TRBV30; j_gene: TRBJ1-1; abundance: few; CDR3aa: AWSPPDTEAF
v_gene: TRBV27; j_gene: TRBJ2-7; abundance: .; CDR3aa: ASSLGTSGYEQY
v_gene: TRBV4-2; j_gene: TRBJ2-5; abundance: .; CDR3aa: ASSGGSGGLQETQY
v_gene: TRBV5-1; j_gene: TRBJ2-7; abundance: .; CDR3aa: ASSLGTGGVYEQY
v_gene: TRBV28; j_gene: TRBJ2-2; abundance: .; CDR3aa: ASSLSGETGELF
v_gene: TRBV14; j_gene: TRBJ1-1; abundance: .; CDR3aa: ASSQEGGLNTEAF
v_gene: TRBV5-4; j_gene: TRBJ2-6; abundance: .; CDR3aa: ASTRGANVLT
v_gene: TRBV5-1; j_gene: TRBJ1-6; abundance: .; CDR3aa: ASSSHPERPDSPLH
v_gene: TRBV9; j_gene: TRBJ2-7; abundance: .; CDR3aa: ASSVGLAGYEQY
v_gene: TRBV2; j_gene: TRBJ1-4; abundance: .; CDR3aa: ASSDSQGGSEKLF
v_gene: TRBV6-6; j_gene: TRBJ2-1; abundance: .; CDR3aa: ASSSRQGTYNEQF
v_gene: TRBV7-8; j_gene: TRBJ2-7; abundance: .; CDR3aa: ASSLVYGDMVTYEQY
v_gene: TRBV27; j_gene: TRBJ2-4; abundance: .; CDR3aa: ASSPWEGNIQY
v_gene: TRBV10-2; j_gene: TRBJ1-1; abundance: .; CDR3aa: ASSAGGAGYTEAF
v_gene: TRBV30; j_gene: TRBJ1-1; abundance: once; CDR3aa: AWSPGTEAF
v_gene: TRBV11-3; j_gene: TRBJ2-1; abundance: once; CDR3aa: ASSLVGGGEQF
v_gene: TRBV30; j_gene: TRBJ2-3; abundance: .; CDR3aa: ACRTSGSSSPDTQY
v_gene: TRBV7-3; j_gene: TRBJ1-3; abundance: .; CDR3aa: ASSQTGVGNTIY
v_gene: TRBV5-1; j_gene: TRBJ2-7; abundance: .; CDR3aa: ASSLEAFSYEQY
v_gene: TRBV4-1; j_gene: TRBJ2-7; abundance: .; CDR3aa: ASSPQGAAYEQY
v_gene: TRBV9; j_gene: TRBJ1-3; abundance: .; CDR3aa: ASSVQTRLGSGNTIY
v_gene: TRBV20-1; j_gene: TRBJ1-2; abundance: .; CDR3aa: SASDSGYT
v_gene: TRBV19; j_gene: TRBJ1-3; abundance: .; CDR3aa: ASSRDSGNTIY
v_gene: TRBV6-1; j_gene: TRBJ2-7; abundance: .; CDR3aa: ASNLRQGAYEQY
v_gene: TRBV13; j_gene: TRBJ2-3; abundance: .; CDR3aa: ASSLRDRGRDTDTQY
v_gene: TRBV6-6; j_gene: TRBJ1-2; abundance: .; CDR3aa: ASSYLWDDYT
v_gene: TRBV15; j_gene: TRBJ1-2; abundance: .; CDR3aa: ATSRAPIYGYT
v_gene: TRBV7-9; j_gene: TRBJ2-1; abundance: .; CDR3aa: ASSSTRVPYNEQF
v_gene: TRBV5-1; j_gene: TRBJ2-7; abundance: .; CDR3aa: ASSLAGADYEQY